A single sample gave rise to the 28 T cell receptor beta chains below, sequenced in a study of shared clonotypes between healthy human individuals. Assay: immunoSEQ multiplex PCR; the TCRdb copy retains only in-frame clones and omits some. This table holds some 1.5 million clones, around 98% found once. Sequencing was performed on naive CD4+ T cells sorted from blood. Regarding subset: CD45RA+ positively selected. The receptors shown here come from a man aged 30 to 45 in good health.

This chain uses TRBV9 with TRBJ1-3; unclear D gene. The CDR3 is made up of 16 amino acids. Trimming pared 4 bases from V and 2 bases from J, leaving 16 bases between. Germline assignment: CDR1 SGDLS and CDR2 YYNGEE. The CDR3 DNA sequence: TGTGCCAGCAGCACCAGCACTTTAAGTCCTGGAAACACCATATATTTT. It encodes CASSTSTLSPGNTIYF. Using reference TRBV9 and TRBJ1-3 for the parts outside the CDR3, the full variable domain is DSGVTQTPKHLITATGQRVTLRCSPRSGDLSVYWYQQSLDQGLQFLIQYYNGEERAKGNILERFSAQQFPDLHSELNLSSLELGDSALYFCASSTSTLSPGNTIYFGEGSWLTVV.

This chain connects TRBV5-6 to TRBJ2-4; D perhaps matches TRBD1 (6 bases). Trimming removed 4 bases from V and 0 bases from J, with 14 bases in between. Per the germline V gene, CDR1 is SGHDT and CDR2 is YYEEEE. This CDR3 comprises 16 residues. CDR3 residues: CASSTGFGLAKNIQYF. The DNA of the CDR3 is TGTGCCAGCAGCACAGGGTTCGGACTAGCCAAAAACATTCAGTACTTC.

The gene calls are TRBV29-1 and TRBJ1-1; TRBD1 might be the D (5 bases). The CDR3 contains 15 residues. Germline loops: CDR1 SQVTM, CDR2 ANQGSEA. With 5 bases removed from V and 0 bases from J, the gap between germline ends came to 16 bases. CDR3 DNA sequence: TGCAGCGTTCAATTTCAGGGACGCATGAACACTGAAGCTTTCTTT. As protein: CSVQFQGRMNTEAFF.

The J gene is TRBJ2-1, the V gene TRBV5-5, with 12 nucleotides matching TRBD2. J was trimmed by 6 bases and V by 4 bases; bases with no gene match: 5. The CDR3 sequence is 15 residues long. CDR1 is SGHKS and CDR2 is YYEKEE in the germline V gene (reference sequence). The CDR3 region has the DNA TGTGCCAGCAGCCAAACTAGCGGGAGGCCCAATGAGCAGTTCTTC. Residues: CASSQTSGRPNEQFF.

The V and J genes are TRBV7-3 and TRBJ2-1; D remains ambiguous. Germline loops: CDR1 SGHTA, CDR2 FQGTGA. The CDR3 has 16 amino acids. V was trimmed by 5 bases and J by 6 bases, leaving 20 bases between them. CDR3 amino acids: CASSPQPVPIRNEQFF. The CDR3 DNA sequence: TGTGCCAGCAGCCCTCAACCCGTCCCTATACGCAATGAGCAGTTCTTC.

The rearrangement uses TRBV7-9 and TRBJ2-5; 7 positions match TRBD1. V trimming: 1 base; J trimming: 4 bases; junction bases outside the gene matches: 9. The CDR3 is made up of 16 amino acids. CDR1 and CDR2 (germline): SEHNR, FQNEAQ (reference sequence). Here the CDR3 DNA reads TGTGCCAGCAGCTTAGGGTTAACAGGGGTAGGAGAGACCCAGTACTTC. This codes for CASSLGLTGVGETQYF.

The CDR3 sequence: CASSRGAYQETQYF. For the CDR3, the DNA is TGTGCCAGCAGCAGGGGTGCGTACCAAGAGACCCAGTACTTC. The V call is TRBV7-2, the J call TRBJ2-5; possible D gene TRBD1, 5 bases. V lost 5 bases, J lost 0 bases, and 10 bases lay in between. In germline, CDR1 is SGHTA, CDR2 FQGNSA. This CDR3 contains 14 residues.

The chain has TRBV5-1 and TRBJ1-4; TRBD1 might be the D (5 bases). CDR3 length: 15 amino acids. The V end lost 0 bases, the J end lost 5 bases, and 11 bases lay between the germline ends. Germline values: CDR1 SGHRS, CDR2 YFSETQ. The CDR3 here is CASSLGPEGNEKLFF. In DNA, the CDR3 is TGCGCCAGCAGCTTGGGTCCCGAGGGGAATGAAAAACTGTTTTTT.

The chain links TRBV6-1 to TRBJ2-1; 14 nucleotides match TRBD2. Germline CDR1 MNHNS, CDR2 SASEGT. With 6 bases clipped from V and 9 bases from J, the junction kept 7 bases outside the gene matches. CDR3 length: 15 amino acids. CDR3 sequence reads: CASRGLAGDGGEQFF. The CDR3 region has the DNA TGTGCCAGCAGGGGACTAGCGGGAGATGGTGGTGAGCAGTTCTTC.

This chain connects TRBV19 to TRBJ2-5; D is unresolved. Deletions cut 3 bases from V and 5 bases from J, with 10 bases between. CDR3 length equals 13 residues. Germline values: CDR1 LNHDA, CDR2 SQIVND (reference sequence). The CDR3 nucleotides read TGTGCCAGTAGTATTAAGGCTCTGGAGACCCAGTACTTC. Its translation is CASSIKALETQYF.

The CDR3 region is CASSLRPGHYGYTF. The CDR3 DNA reads TGTGCCAGCAGCTTACGTCCAGGACACTATGGCTACACCTTC. V and J are TRBV7-2 and TRBJ1-2; D ambiguous. This CDR3 comprises 14 residues. V lost 2 bases to trimming and J lost 3 bases, with 10 bases between them. Germline V gene lookup returns CDR1 SGHTA and CDR2 FQGNSA.

The chain has TRBV5-1 and TRBJ1-1; 11 bases line up with TRBD1. CDR1 is SGHRS and CDR2 is YFSETQ in the germline V gene. This CDR3 has 15 amino acids. Losses at the gene ends were 4 bases for V and 4 bases for J; bases not matched to a gene: 6. Here the CDR3 DNA reads TGCGCCAGCAGCAGCTCCGGGACAGGGGGCACTGAAGCTTTCTTT. Translation: CASSSSGTGGTEAFF.

Note on this clone: Other DNA sequences in this specimen translate into the identical CDR3. This chain links TRBV30 with TRBJ1-4, with unresolved D. Germline V gene sequence: CDR1 GTSNPN, CDR2 SVGIG (reference sequence). The CDR3 contains 13 residues. V lost 1 base and J 3 bases, leaving 6 bases between the germline ends. The CDR3 sequence is CAWSGQANEKLFF. The CDR3 nucleotides are TGTGCCTGGAGTGGGCAGGCTAATGAAAAACTGTTTTTT.

The rearrangement joins TRBV2 to TRBJ1-3, with 9 nucleotides matching TRBD1. Germline lookup yields CDR1 SNHLY and CDR2 FYNNEI. V was pared by 6 bases and J by 8 bases, with 8 bases of the junction left unmatched. The CDR3 has 14 amino acids. In DNA form, the CDR3 reads TGTGCCAGCAGAGTGACAGGGGGAGTGGACACCATATATTTT. It is translated as CASRVTGGVDTIYF.

The V and J genes are TRBV7-2 and TRBJ2-3; D remains ambiguous. Looked up from germline, CDR1 is SGHTA and CDR2 is FQGNSA. V lost 8 bases and J lost 5, with 8 bases in between. The CDR3 has 11 residues. The CDR3 protein is CASGVGDTQYF. In DNA, the CDR3 is TGTGCCAGCGGCGTGGGAGATACGCAGTATTTT.

The gene calls are TRBV7-6 and TRBJ2-1; 11 positions match TRBD1. CDR1 SGHVS and CDR2 FNYEAQ come from the germline V gene. V was pared by 5 bases and J by 8 bases, with 11 bases of the junction left unmatched. This CDR3 contains 16 residues. The CDR3 is CASSPTGTGGIDEQFF. CDR3 DNA sequence: TGTGCCAGCAGCCCCACCGGGACAGGGGGTATAGATGAGCAGTTCTTC.

V is TRBV28 and J is TRBJ1-1; no definite D call. CDR1 MDHEN and CDR2 SYDVKM come from the germline V gene. Trimming shortened V by 0 bases and J by 0 bases, and 5 bases separated the two germline ends. The CDR3 runs to 14 residues. The CDR3 sequence is CASSLWSMNTEAFF. CDR3 bases: TGTGCCAGCAGTTTATGGTCGATGAACACTGAAGCTTTCTTT.

The V call is TRBV29-1, the J call TRBJ2-7; D not certain. This CDR3 is 12 amino acids long. The germline gives CDR1 SQVTM, CDR2 ANQGSEA. V shed 2 bases and J shed 3 bases, with 8 bases lying between them. The CDR3 is CSVETANYEQYF. CDR3 coding DNA: TGCAGCGTTGAAACGGCGAACTACGAGCAGTACTTC.

In regard to this clone: This sample also contains other DNA sequences that code for the same CDR3. V is TRBV5-1 and J is TRBJ1-1; TRBD1 aligns across 7 bases. Germline CDR1 reads SGHRS; CDR2 reads YFSETQ. V lost 0 bases to trimming and J lost 3 bases; unmatched junction nucleotides: 5. The CDR3 has 15 residues. The CDR3 protein is CASSLVGQGDTEAFF. The CDR3 DNA is TGCGCCAGCAGCTTGGTAGGTCAGGGGGACACTGAAGCTTTCTTT.

The chain has TRBV5-1 and TRBJ1-1; 7 positions match TRBD1. V lost 4 bases, J lost 0 bases, and 6 bases stayed unmatched. This CDR3 region has 15 residues. Germline CDR1 reads SGHRS; CDR2 reads YFSETQ. CDR3 sequence: CASSRDRGMNTEAFF. The CDR3 bases are TGCGCCAGCAGCAGGGACAGAGGGATGAACACTGAAGCTTTCTTT.

V is TRBV5-6 and J is TRBJ2-5; 7 nucleotides align to TRBD2. V lost 1 base and J lost 7; bases outside the gene matches: 4. In germline, CDR1 is SGHDT, CDR2 YYEEEE. The CDR3 runs to 13 residues. CDR3 sequence: CASSLREGLTQYF. CDR3 nucleotides: TGTGCCAGCAGCTTGAGGGAGGGGCTGACCCAGTACTTC. Combining the CDR3 with reference TRBV5-6 and TRBJ2-5 gives the whole variable domain DAGVTQSPTHLIKTRGQQVTLRCSPKSGHDTVSWYQQALGQGPQFIFQYYEEEERQRGNFPDRFSGHQFPNYSSELNVNALLLGDSALYLCASSLREGLTQYFGPGTRLLVL.

The V and J genes are TRBV6-6 and TRBJ1-1; D is uncertain. This CDR3 comprises 13 residues. Per the germline V gene, CDR1 is MNHNY and CDR2 is SVGAGI (reference sequence). V lost 6 bases to trimming and J lost 3 bases, with 11 bases between them. The CDR3 DNA reads as TGTGCCAGCAGCGCCTCAGAATACACTGAAGCTTTCTTT. Translated, it gives CASSASEYTEAFF.

The gene calls are TRBV7-2 and TRBJ2-5; either TRBD1 or TRBD2 may fit D (5 bases each). Trimming shortened V by 4 bases and J by 2 bases, and 8 bases separated the two germline ends. CDR1 is SGHTA, CDR2 FQGNSA, per germline. There are 13 residues in the CDR3. The CDR3 reads CASSYWGQETQYF. Here the CDR3 DNA reads TGTGCCAGCAGCTATTGGGGGCAAGAGACCCAGTACTTC.

V usage is TRBV18 and J usage is TRBJ2-3; D is tentatively TRBD1 or TRBD2 (5 bases each). V dropped 3 bases and J dropped 3 bases, with 16 bases sitting between them. Germline V gene data show CDR1 as KGHSH and CDR2 as LQKENI. The length of the CDR3 is 16 residues. CDR3 sequence (DNA): TGTGCCAGCTCACCCCCGAGACCTGGGGGTACAGATACGCAGTATTTT. Its protein is CASSPPRPGGTDTQYF.

V usage is TRBV27 and J usage is TRBJ1-2; tentative D call: TRBD1 (5 bases). Trimming left V 0 bases short and J 8 bases short, with 13 bases between. Germline CDR1 is MNHEY and CDR2 is SMNVEV (reference sequence). CDR3 length: 14 residues. The CDR3 nucleotides are TGTGCCAGCAGTTTATCTCAGGGTGTAGGAGGCTACACCTTC. It translates to CASSLSQGVGGYTF.

The chain links TRBV4-1 to TRBJ2-7; 8 bases match TRBD1. V lost 2 bases, J lost 1 base, and 4 bases stayed unmatched. From germline, CDR1 is MGHRA and CDR2 YSYEKL. There are 15 residues in the CDR3. CDR3 sequence (DNA): TGCGCCAGCAGCCAATTACGACAGGGGTCCTACGAGCAGTACTTC. Translating it yields CASSQLRQGSYEQYF.

The V gene is TRBV28, the J gene TRBJ2-1, with D perhaps matching TRBD2 (7 bases). In germline, CDR1 is MDHEN, CDR2 SYDVKM. The CDR3 covers 13 residues. Trimming removed 8 bases from V and 6 bases from J, with 14 bases in between. The CDR3 nucleotides read TGTGCCAGCGCCGGGGGCGGGGGCAATGAGCAGTTCTTC. Encoded protein: CASAGGGGNEQFF.

The V call is TRBV7-9, the J call TRBJ2-2, with D tentatively TRBD2 (5 bases). The germline V gene encodes CDR1 SEHNR and CDR2 FQNEAQ (reference sequence). This CDR3 is built from 15 residues. Trimming removed 4 bases from V and 1 base from J, with 10 bases in between. The CDR3 spells CASSSMAGNTGELFF. CDR3 coding DNA: TGTGCCAGCAGCTCCATGGCGGGGAACACCGGGGAGCTGTTTTTT.